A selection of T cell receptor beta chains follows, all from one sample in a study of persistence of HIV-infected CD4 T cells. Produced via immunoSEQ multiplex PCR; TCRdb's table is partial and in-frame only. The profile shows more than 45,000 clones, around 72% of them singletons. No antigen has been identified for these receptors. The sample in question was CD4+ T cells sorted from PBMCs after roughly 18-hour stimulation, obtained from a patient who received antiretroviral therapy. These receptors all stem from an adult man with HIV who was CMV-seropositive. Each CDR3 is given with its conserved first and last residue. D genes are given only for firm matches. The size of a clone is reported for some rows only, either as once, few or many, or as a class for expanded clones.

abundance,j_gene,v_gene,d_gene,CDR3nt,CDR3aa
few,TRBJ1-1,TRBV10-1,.,TGCGCCAGCAGTGAGTGGGACCGAGGGACTGAAGCTTTCTTT,CASSEWDRGTEAFF
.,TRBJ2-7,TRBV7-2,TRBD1,TGTGCCAGCAGCGGGCGGACAGGGGAGTACGAGCAGTACTTC,CASSGRTGEYEQYF
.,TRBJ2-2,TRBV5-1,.,TGCGCCAGCAGCTTGGGTGGTAGCAAAGCCGCCGGGGAGCTGTTTTTT,CASSLGGSKAAGELFF
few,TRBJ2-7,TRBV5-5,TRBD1,TGTGCCAGCAGCGACCGACAGGGGGTGAACGTGTACTTC,CASSDRQGVNVYF
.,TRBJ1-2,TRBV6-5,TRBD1,TGTGCCACCCGGGACAGGGCTGGCTACACCTTC,CATRDRAGYTF
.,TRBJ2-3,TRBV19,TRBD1,TGTGCCAGTACTCGGACAGGTAGCACAGATACGCAGTATTTT,CASTRTGSTDTQYF
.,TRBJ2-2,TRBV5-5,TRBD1,TGTGCCAGCAGCTTGCAGGGGGCTAACACCGGGGAGCTGTTTTTT,CASSLQGANTGELFF
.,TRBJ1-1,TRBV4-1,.,TGCGCCAGCAGCCTTGAGCTTAACACTGAAGCTTTCTTT,CASSLELNTEAFF
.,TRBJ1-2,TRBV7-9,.,TGTGCCAGCAGCTTAGAACAGTATAACTATGGCTACACCTTC,CASSLEQYNYGYTF
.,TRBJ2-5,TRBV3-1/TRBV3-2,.,TGTGCCAGCAGCCAAGTTCCGCAAGAGACCCAGTACTTC,CASSQVPQETQYF
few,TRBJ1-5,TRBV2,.,TGTGCCAGCAATCAGGTCAGCTCCAATCAGCCCCAGCATTTT,CASNQVSSNQPQHF
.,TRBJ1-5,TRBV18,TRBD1,TGTGCCAGCTCACCAATGGACAGGGAGAGGGGACAGCCCCAGCATTTT,CASSPMDRERGQPQHF
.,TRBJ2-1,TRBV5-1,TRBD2,TGCGCCAGCAGCGGGAGGGATCGCACGTCCCCCTACAATGAGCAGTTCTTC,CASSGRDRTSPYNEQFF
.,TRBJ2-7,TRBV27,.,TGTGCCAGCAGACCAGCTAAAGCCGGTGGGTACGAGCAGTACTTC,CASRPAKAGGYEQYF
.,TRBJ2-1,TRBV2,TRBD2,TGTGCCAGCAGCCGTCGGACTAGCGGGAGGGCCGATGAGCAGTTCTTC,CASSRRTSGRADEQFF
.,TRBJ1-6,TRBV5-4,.,TGTGCCAGCAGCGCTCAGGGGAGCTCCTATAATTCACCCCTCCACTTT,CASSAQGSSYNSPLHF
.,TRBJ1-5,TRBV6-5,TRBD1,TGTGCCAGCAGCCAAGACAGGGGGGTCGGACAGCCCCAGCATTTT,CASSQDRGVGQPQHF
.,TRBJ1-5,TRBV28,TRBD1,TGTGCCAGCAGTACAGGGGGTGCCTTTAAACAGCCCCAGCATTTT,CASSTGGAFKQPQHF
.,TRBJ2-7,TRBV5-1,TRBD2,TGCGCCAGCAGCTTGGACCCTAGCGGGAACTACGAGCAGTACTTC,CASSLDPSGNYEQYF
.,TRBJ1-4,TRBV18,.,TGTGCCAGCTCTCCCACCCCACTTTCAGGGACTAATGAAAAACTGTTTTTT,CASSPTPLSGTNEKLFF
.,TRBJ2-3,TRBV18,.,TGTGCCAGCTCACGTACGTCTAGCACAGATACGCAGTATTTT,CASSRTSSTDTQYF
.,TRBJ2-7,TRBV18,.,TGTGCCAGCTCACCATATCAGGCCTCCTACGAGCAGTACTTC,CASSPYQASYEQYF
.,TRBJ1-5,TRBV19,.,TGTGCCAGTAAAAACGATCCACAGAATCAGCCCCAGCATTTT,CASKNDPQNQPQHF
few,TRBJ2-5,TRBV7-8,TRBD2,TGTGCCAGCAGCCGGACTAGCGGGACGTACCAAGAGACCCAGTACTTC,CASSRTSGTYQETQYF
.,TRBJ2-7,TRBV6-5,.,TGTGCCAGCAGTGACTCGGCGACACCCTCCTACGAGCAGTACTTC,CASSDSATPSYEQYF
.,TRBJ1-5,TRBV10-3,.,TGTGCCATCAGTGAGAAAGTTAATCAGCCCCAGCATTTT,CAISEKVNQPQHF
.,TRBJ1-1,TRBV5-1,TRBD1,TGCGCCAGCGGACAGGGGGCTCAGGCCACTGAAGCTTTCTTT,CASGQGAQATEAFF
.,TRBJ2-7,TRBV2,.,TGTGCCAGCAGTGAGCGTCCTAGCTCCTACGAGCAGTACTTC,CASSERPSSYEQYF
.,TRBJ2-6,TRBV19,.,TGTGCCACGAGCAGGGGCAAAACTGGGGCCAACGTCCTGACTTTC,CATSRGKTGANVLTF
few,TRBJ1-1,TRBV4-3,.,TGCGCCAGCAGCCACGGGAAAGCCCCCACTGAAGCTTTCTTT,CASSHGKAPTEAFF
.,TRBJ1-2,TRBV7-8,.,TGTGCCAGCAGCTTAGGCAGAGCTAACTATGGCTACACCTTC,CASSLGRANYGYTF
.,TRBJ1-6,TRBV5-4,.,TGTGCCAGCAGCCCCGGGGGGGGAGTCTATAATTCACCCCTCCACTTT,CASSPGGGVYNSPLHF
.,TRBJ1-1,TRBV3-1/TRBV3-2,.,TGTGCCAGCAGCCGGACGGGGAACACTGAAGCTTTCTTT,CASSRTGNTEAFF
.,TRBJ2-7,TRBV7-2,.,TGTGCCAGCAGCCCGGGACTGCTGAGCTCCTACGAGCAGTACTTC,CASSPGLLSSYEQYF
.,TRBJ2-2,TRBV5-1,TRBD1,TGCGCCAGCAGCTTCGAGGGGGCGGAATCGAGGGAGCTGTTTTTT,CASSFEGAESRELFF
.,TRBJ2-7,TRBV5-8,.,TGTGCCAGCAGCTACTCCGGCATCGCAATAGGCTACGAGCAGTACTTC,CASSYSGIAIGYEQYF
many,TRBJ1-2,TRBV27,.,TGTGCCAGCAGTTTAAACAGGGAGGGCGGCTACACCTTC,CASSLNREGGYTF
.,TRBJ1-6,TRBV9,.,TGTGCCAGCAGCTCCCGAGAGACAACCTTTGGTTCACCCCTCCACTTT,CASSSRETTFGSPLHF
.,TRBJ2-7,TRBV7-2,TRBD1,TGTGCCAGCAGGTGGACCGGGACAGGGGAGGTCGAGCAGTACTTC,CASRWTGTGEVEQYF
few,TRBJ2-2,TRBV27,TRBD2,TGTGCCAGCGGTAGGACTAGATCTGGGGAGCTGTTTTTT,CASGRTRSGELFF
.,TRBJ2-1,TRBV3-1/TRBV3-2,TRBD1,TGTGCCAGCAGCCAAGTCGGGGATCGAGGGGGCCACAATGAGCAGTTCTTC,CASSQVGDRGGHNEQFF
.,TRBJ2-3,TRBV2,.,TGTGCCAGCACCCCGAGGGACCAGGATGTAGATACGCAGTATTTT,CASTPRDQDVDTQYF
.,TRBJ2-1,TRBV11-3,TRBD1,TGTGCCAGCAGCTCCACAGACAGGGGGGTTTACAATGAGCAGTTCTTC,CASSSTDRGVYNEQFF
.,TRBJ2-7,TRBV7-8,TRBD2,TGTGCCAGCAGCTTTGGACTAGCGGGACTCGGCGAGCAGTACTTC,CASSFGLAGLGEQYF
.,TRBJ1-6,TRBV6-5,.,TGTGCCAGCCGTCCGGGCTCTAATTCACCCCTCCACTTT,CASRPGSNSPLHF
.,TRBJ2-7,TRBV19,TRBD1,TGTGCCAGTACTCCGGGACAGGGAGCCTACGAGCAGTACTTC,CASTPGQGAYEQYF
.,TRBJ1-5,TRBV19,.,TGTGCCAGTAGTATAGGCAGATCTCAGCCCCAGCATTTT,CASSIGRSQPQHF
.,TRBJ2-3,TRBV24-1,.,TGTGCCACCAGTGATTCCGACCCTCTCCGAAAATATTTT,CATSDSDPLRKYF
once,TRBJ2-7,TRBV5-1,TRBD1,TGCGCCAGCAGCCTCCAAACAGGGGGATACGAGCAGTACTTC,CASSLQTGGYEQYF
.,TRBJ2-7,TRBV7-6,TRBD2,TGTGCCAGCAGCCTCCTAGGAAGCGGGAGGGTCGAGCAGTACTTC,CASSLLGSGRVEQYF
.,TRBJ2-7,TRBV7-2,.,TGTGCCAGCAGCCCGTCCGCCCAGGGATACGAGCAGTACTTC,CASSPSAQGYEQYF
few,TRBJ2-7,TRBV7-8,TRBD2,TGTGCCAGCAGCTCCAGCGGGGGGGCCCCGTACGAGCAGTACTTC,CASSSSGGAPYEQYF